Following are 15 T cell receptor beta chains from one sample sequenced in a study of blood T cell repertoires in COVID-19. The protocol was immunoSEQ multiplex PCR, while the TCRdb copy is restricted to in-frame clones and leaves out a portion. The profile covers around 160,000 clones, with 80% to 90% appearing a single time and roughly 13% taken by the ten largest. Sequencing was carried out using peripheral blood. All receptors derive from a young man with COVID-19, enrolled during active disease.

DNA for the CDR3: TGTGCCAGCAGTGCAGCGGGAGGGCCTTGGGAGACCCAGTACTTC. Amino acid sequence: CASSAAGGPWETQYF. The chain employs TRBV9 and TRBJ2-5; 10 nucleotides agree with TRBD2. V was clipped by 5 bases and J by 5 bases; unmatched bases: 9. Per germline, CDR1 SGDLS and CDR2 YYNGEE. This CDR3 is 15 amino acids long.

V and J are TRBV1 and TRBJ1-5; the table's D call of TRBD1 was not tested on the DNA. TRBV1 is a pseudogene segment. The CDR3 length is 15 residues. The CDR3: CTSSARTGGYQPQHF. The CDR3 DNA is TGCACCAGCAGCGCCCGGACAGGGGGCTATCAGCCCCAGCATTTT.

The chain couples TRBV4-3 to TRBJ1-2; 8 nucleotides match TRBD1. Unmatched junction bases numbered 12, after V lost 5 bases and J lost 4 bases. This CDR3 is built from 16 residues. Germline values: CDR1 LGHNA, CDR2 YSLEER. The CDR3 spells CASSGIGQGMRYGYTF. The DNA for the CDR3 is TGCGCCAGCAGCGGAATCGGACAGGGAATGCGCTATGGCTACACCTTC.

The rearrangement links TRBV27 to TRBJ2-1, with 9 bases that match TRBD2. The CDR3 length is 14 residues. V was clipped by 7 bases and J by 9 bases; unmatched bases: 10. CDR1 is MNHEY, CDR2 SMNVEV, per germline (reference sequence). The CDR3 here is CASTVGGLAGEQFF. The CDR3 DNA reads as TGTGCCAGCACGGTTGGGGGACTAGCAGGTGAGCAGTTCTTC.

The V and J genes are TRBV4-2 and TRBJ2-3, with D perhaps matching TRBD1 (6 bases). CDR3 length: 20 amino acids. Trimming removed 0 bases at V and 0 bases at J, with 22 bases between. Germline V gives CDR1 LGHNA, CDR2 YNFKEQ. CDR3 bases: TGTGCCAGCAGCCAAGAGAGGCGGCCGGGGACAACCCCTAGCACAGATACGCAGTATTTT. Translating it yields CASSQERRPGTTPSTDTQYF.

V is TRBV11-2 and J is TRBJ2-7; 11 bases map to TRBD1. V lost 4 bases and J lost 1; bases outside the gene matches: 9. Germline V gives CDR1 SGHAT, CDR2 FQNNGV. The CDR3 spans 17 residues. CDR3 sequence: CASSSRSGTGGSYEQYF. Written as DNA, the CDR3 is TGTGCCAGCAGCTCCCGGTCCGGGACAGGGGGATCCTACGAGCAGTACTTC.

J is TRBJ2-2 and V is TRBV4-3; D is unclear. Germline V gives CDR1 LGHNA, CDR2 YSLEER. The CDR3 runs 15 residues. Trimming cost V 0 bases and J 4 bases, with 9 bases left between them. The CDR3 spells CASSQETPSTGELFF. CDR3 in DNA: TGCGCCAGCAGCCAAGAGACTCCCTCCACCGGGGAGCTGTTTTTT.

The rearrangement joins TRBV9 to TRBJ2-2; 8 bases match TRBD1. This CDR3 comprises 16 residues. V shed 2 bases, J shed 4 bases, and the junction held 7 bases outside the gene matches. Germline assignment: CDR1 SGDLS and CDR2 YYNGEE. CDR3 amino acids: CASSVSQGAGTGELFF. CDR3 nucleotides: TGTGCCAGCAGCGTGTCTCAGGGGGCCGGCACCGGGGAGCTGTTTTTT.

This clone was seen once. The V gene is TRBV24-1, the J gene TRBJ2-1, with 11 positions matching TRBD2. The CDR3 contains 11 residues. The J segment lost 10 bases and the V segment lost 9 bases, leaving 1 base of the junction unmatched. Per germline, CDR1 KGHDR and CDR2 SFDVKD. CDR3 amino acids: CATLAGGEQFF. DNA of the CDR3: TGTGCCACCCTAGCGGGAGGCGAGCAGTTCTTC.

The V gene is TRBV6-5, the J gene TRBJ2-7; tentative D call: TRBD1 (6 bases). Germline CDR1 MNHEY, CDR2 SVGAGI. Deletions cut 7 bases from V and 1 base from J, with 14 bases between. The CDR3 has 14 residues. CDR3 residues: CASNRDTESYEQYF. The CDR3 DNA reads TGTGCCAGCAACCGGGACACTGAGTCCTACGAGCAGTACTTC.

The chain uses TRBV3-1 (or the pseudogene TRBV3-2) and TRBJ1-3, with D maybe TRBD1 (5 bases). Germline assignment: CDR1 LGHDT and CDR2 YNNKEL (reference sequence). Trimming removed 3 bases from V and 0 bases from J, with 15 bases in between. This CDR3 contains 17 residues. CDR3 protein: CASSQKSDRSSGNTIYF. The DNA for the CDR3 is TGTGCCAGCAGCCAGAAATCAGACAGAAGCTCTGGAAACACCATATATTTT.

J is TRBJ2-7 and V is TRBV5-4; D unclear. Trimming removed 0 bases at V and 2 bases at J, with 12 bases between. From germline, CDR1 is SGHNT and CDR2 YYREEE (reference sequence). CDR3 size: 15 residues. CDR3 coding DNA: TGTGCCAGCAGCTTGGGGGCAGCCCTTGCCTACGAGCAGTACTTC. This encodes CASSLGAALAYEQYF.

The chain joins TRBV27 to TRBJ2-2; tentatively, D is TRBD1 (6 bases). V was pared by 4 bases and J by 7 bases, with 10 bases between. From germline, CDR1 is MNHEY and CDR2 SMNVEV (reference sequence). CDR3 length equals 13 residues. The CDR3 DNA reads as TGTGCCAGCAGTTCTCAGGGGATCGGGGAGCTGTTTTTT. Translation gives CASSSQGIGELFF.

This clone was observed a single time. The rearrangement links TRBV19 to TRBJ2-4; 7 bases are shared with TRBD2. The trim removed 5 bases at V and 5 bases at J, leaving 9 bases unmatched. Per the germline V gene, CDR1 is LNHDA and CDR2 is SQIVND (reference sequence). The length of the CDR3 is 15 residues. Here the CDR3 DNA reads TGTGCCAGTAGTCCGTGGGGGGGGTTGGAAAACATTCAGTACTTC. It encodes CASSPWGGLENIQYF.

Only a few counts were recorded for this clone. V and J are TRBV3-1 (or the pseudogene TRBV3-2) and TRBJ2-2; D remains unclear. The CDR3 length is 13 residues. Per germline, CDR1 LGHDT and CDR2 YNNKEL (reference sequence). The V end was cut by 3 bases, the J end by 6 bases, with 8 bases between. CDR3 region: CASSQARAGELFF. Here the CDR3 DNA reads TGTGCCAGCAGCCAGGCTCGTGCCGGGGAGCTGTTTTTT.